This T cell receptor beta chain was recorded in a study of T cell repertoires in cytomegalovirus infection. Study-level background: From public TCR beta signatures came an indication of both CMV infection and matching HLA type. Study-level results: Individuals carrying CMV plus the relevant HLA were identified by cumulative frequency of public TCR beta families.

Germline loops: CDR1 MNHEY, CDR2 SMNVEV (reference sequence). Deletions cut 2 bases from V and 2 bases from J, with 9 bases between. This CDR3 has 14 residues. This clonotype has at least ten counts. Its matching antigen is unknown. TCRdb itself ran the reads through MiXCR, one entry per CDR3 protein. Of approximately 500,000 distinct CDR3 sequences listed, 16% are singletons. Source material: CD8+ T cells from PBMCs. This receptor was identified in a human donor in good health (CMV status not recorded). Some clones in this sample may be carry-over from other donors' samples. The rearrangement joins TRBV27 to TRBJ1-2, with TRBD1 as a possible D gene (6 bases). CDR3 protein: CASSLTGINYGYTF. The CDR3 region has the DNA TGTGCCAGCAGTTTAACAGGGATCAACTATGGCTACACCTTC.